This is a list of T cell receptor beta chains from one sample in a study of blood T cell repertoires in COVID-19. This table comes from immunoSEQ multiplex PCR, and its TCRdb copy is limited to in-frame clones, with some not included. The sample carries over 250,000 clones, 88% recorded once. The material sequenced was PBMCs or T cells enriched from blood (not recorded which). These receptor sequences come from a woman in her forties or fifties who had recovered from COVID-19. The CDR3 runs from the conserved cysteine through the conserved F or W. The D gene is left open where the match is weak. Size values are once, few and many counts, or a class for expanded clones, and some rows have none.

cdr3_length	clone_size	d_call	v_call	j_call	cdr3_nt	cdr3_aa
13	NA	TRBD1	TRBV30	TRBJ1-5	TGTGCCTGGGGGGGACAGGGAAATCAGCCCCAGCATTTT	CAWGGQGNQPQHF
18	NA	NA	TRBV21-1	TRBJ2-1	TGTGCCAGCAACAGGGATAGTCGACTAGCGGGAGTCGGCGGTGAGCAGTTCTTC	CASNRDSRLAGVGGEQFF
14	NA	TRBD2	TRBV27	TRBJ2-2	TGTGCCAGCAGTTTCGAGGGAGGGACCGGGGAGCTGTTTTTT	CASSFEGGTGELFF
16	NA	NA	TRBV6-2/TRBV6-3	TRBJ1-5	TGTGCCAGCAGTTACGATGGGACTCCACGCAATCAGCCCCAGCATTTT	CASSYDGTPRNQPQHF
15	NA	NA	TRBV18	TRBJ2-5	TGTGCCAGCTCACCACAGGGGCAGGGTCGCGGGACCCAGTACTTC	CASSPQGQGRGTQYF
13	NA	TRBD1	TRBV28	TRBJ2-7	TGTGCCAGCAGTTTGACAGGGACCTACGAGCAGTACTTC	CASSLTGTYEQYF
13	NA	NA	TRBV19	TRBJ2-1	TGTGCCAGTAGTATAGATCCGCGGGATGAGCAGTTCTTC	CASSIDPRDEQFF
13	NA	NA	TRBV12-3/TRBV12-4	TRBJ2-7	TGTGCCAGCAGCCTACCCCTACAGTACGAGCAGTACTTC	CASSLPLQYEQYF
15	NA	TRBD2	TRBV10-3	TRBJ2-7	TGTGCCATCAGTGACCCTGGACTAGCGGGAGAACGGCAGTACTTC	CAISDPGLAGERQYF
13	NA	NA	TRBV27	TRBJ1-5	TGTGCCAGCAGTATCAGGGGCAATCAGCCCCAGCATTTT	CASSIRGNQPQHF
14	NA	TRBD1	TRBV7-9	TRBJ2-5	TGTGCCAGCAGCTCCGACAGGGGGAAGGAGACCCAGTACTTC	CASSSDRGKETQYF
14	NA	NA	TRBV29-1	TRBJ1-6	TGCAGCGCCAGGACGGAGGGAACCGCTTCACCCCTCCACTTT	CSARTEGTASPLHF
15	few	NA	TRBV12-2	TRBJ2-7	TGTGCAAGTCGCTTCGGAGGACCCCGGGTGAGCGAGCAGTACTTC	CASRFGGPRVSEQYF
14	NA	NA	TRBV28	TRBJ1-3	TGTGCCAGCAGCCGCGGGGGATCTGGAAACACCATATATTTT	CASSRGGSGNTIYF
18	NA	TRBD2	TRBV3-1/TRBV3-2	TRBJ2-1	TGTGCCAGCAGCCAAGTCCTTTTCCTGAGGACTAGCGAGAATGAGCAGTTCTTC	CASSQVLFLRTSENEQFF
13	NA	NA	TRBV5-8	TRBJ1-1	TGTGCCAGCAGCTGGGGAGGGAGGGGTGAAGCTTTCTTT	CASSWGGRGEAFF
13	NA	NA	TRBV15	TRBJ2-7	TGTGCCACCAGCAGAGAAGGAACGGGGGAGCAGTACTTC	CATSREGTGEQYF
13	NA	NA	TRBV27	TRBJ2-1	TGTGCCAGCAGTTTAGGTCTGAGCGATGAGCAGTTCTTC	CASSLGLSDEQFF
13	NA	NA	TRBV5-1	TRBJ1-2	TGCGCCAGCAGCGCACCCCCGGGTGGAGGCTACACCTTC	CASSAPPGGGYTF
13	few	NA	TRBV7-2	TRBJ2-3	TGTGCCAGCAGCTTAGATCCGGTAGATACGCAGTATTTT	CASSLDPVDTQYF
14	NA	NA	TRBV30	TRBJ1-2	TGTGCCTGGAGTACGGGACTGTCTAACTATGGCTACACCTTC	CAWSTGLSNYGYTF
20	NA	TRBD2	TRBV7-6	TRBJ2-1	TGTGCCAGCAGCAAAACCGGGACTAGCGGGATGCCCAGCTCCTACAATGAGCAGTTCTTC	CASSKTGTSGMPSSYNEQFF
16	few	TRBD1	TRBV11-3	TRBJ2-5	TGTGCCAGCAGCTTAGCCCAGACAGGGGGCGTGGAGACCCAGTACTTC	CASSLAQTGGVETQYF
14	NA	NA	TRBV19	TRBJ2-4	TGTGCCAGTAGTATGGGGCAGGCCAAAAACATTCAGTACTTC	CASSMGQAKNIQYF
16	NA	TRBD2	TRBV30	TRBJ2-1	TGTGCCTGGACTAGCGGGAAAATGTGGTCCTACAATGAGCAGTTCTTC	CAWTSGKMWSYNEQFF
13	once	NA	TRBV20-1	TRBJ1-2	TGCAGTGCTAGTTCAGGGCTTGGTTATGGCTACACCTTC	CSASSGLGYGYTF
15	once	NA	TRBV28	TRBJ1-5	TGTGCCAGCCGGAAAGGACATTATAGCAATCAGCCCCAGCATTTT	CASRKGHYSNQPQHF
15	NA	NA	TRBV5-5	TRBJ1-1	TGTGCCAGCAGCTTCGACCCAGGCCGGAACACTGAAGCTTTCTTT	CASSFDPGRNTEAFF
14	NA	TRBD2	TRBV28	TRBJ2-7	TGTGCCAGCAGTTTAAGGGCGGGGGTAGGTGAGCAGTACTTC	CASSLRAGVGEQYF
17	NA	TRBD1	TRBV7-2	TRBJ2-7	TGTGCCAGCAGCTCCAAAGGGACAGGGAAACCGTGGGGCGAGCAGTACTTC	CASSSKGTGKPWGEQYF
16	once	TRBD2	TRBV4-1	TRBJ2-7	TGCGCCAGCAGCCAAGTAGCTATGGCTAGCGGGTACGAGCAGTACTTC	CASSQVAMASGYEQYF
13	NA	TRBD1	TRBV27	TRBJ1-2	TGTGCCAGCAGAACAGGGGGGATCTATGGCTACACCTTC	CASRTGGIYGYTF
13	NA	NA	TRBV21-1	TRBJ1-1	TGTGCCAGCAAGGGCAGGGGGGAAACTGAAGCTTTCTTT	CASKGRGETEAFF
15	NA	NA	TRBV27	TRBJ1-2	TGTGCCAGCAGTTTATCGAGGCAGGGGCCATATGGCTACACCTTC	CASSLSRQGPYGYTF
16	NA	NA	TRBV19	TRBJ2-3	TGTGCCAGTAGTCTCCGGGGTAGCGGAACCACAGATACGCAGTATTTT	CASSLRGSGTTDTQYF
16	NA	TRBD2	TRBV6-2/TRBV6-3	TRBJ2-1	TGTGCCAGCAGCTGGACTAGCGGTGCCCCCTACAATGAGCAGTTCTTC	CASSWTSGAPYNEQFF
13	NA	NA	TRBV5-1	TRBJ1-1	TGCGCCAGCCACCACAGTGTGAACACTGAAGCTTTCTTT	CASHHSVNTEAFF